This TCR beta chain was identified in a study of T cells after yellow fever vaccination. 5'RACE template switching added a universal primer site and UMIs to TCR cDNA. TCRdb ran MiXCR on the 5' RACE reads and lists one entry per CDR3 protein. The sample shows hundreds of thousands of distinct CDR3 sequences, approximately 13% of them seen only once. V lost 6 bases and J lost 4; bases outside the gene matches: 6. CDR3 length: 14 amino acids. Germline CDR1 and CDR2: MNHNS and SASEGT. The specimen was PBMCs, collected on the day of the yellow fever booster vaccination. This sequence joins TRBV6-1 and TRBJ2-7, with TRBD1 matching 10 bases. The TCR originated in a man between 25 and 39 years old who received the YFV17D yellow fever vaccine. CDR3 residues: CASRDRGRRYEQYF. CDR3 DNA: TGTGCCAGCAGAGACAGGGGGCGACGGTACGAGCAGTACTTC.